Below, 22 T cell receptor beta chains from the same sample are listed, as sequenced in a study of T-cell reconstitution after alpha-beta-depleted transplantation in children. Unique molecular identifiers were incorporated into the prepared TCRbeta library. TCRdb itself ran the PCR reads through MiXCR, one entry per CDR3 protein. The sample consists of approximately 800,000 distinct CDR3 sequences, under 20% of them appearing once. The source material was PBMCs, mostly from graft donor cells, sampled 360 days after TCRalphabeta/CD19-depleted stem cell transplant. These receptors were collected from a male patient younger than 18 who had a stem cell transplant for acute lymphoblastic leukemia, so the T cells may come from the graft donor.

The J gene is TRBJ1-2, the V gene TRBV29-1, with D possibly being TRBD1 (6 bases). This CDR3 region has 13 residues. CDR1 and CDR2 from the germline V gene are SQVTM and ANQGSEA. CDR3 coding DNA: TGCAGTTCGACAGGACCGCAAGCCTATGGCTACACCTTC. The encoded protein is CSSTGPQAYGYTF.

V usage is TRBV5-1 and J usage is TRBJ2-3, with D possibly TRBD1 on 5 matching bases. The length of the CDR3 is 14 residues. Germline V gives CDR1 SGHRS, CDR2 YFSETQ. The V gene lost 6 bases and the J gene lost 3 bases, with 14 bases spanning the gap. The CDR3 nucleotides read TGCGCCAGCAAGGCGGCAGGGTGGACAGATACGCAGTATTTT. This codes for CASKAAGWTDTQYF.

The rearrangement joins TRBV29-1 to TRBJ2-1; possibly TRBD2 for D (5 bases). The CDR3 length is 12 residues. Trimming removed 7 bases from V and 10 bases from J, with 17 bases in between. Germline V gives CDR1 SQVTM, CDR2 ANQGSEA. CDR3 protein: CSAPLALREQFF. CDR3 in DNA: TGCAGCGCCCCTCTAGCTCTCAGGGAGCAGTTCTTC.

This clonotype was counted between two and nine times. V is TRBV20-1 and J is TRBJ2-7; D gene uncertain. Trimming removed 6 bases at V and 5 bases at J, with 14 bases between. This CDR3 contains 12 residues. Germline V gene data show CDR1 as DFQATT and CDR2 as SNEGSKA (reference sequence). CDR3 amino acids: CSAGQERHEQYF. CDR3 coding DNA: TGCAGTGCAGGGCAGGAAAGGCACGAGCAGTACTTC.

The chain links TRBV6-5 to TRBJ2-3; 11 bases are a match to TRBD1. CDR1 is MNHEY, CDR2 SVGAGI, per germline. The CDR3 runs 17 residues. Trimming took 2 bases from V and 4 from J; bases not matched to a gene: 8. The CDR3 nucleotides read TGTGCCAGCAGTTACGATCTTTGGGACAGGGGGGCAGATACGCAGTATTTT. This encodes CASSYDLWDRGADTQYF.

This rearrangement joins TRBV29-1 to TRBJ2-3; possibly TRBD1 or TRBD2 for D (6 bases each). The CDR3 is 14 residues long. Germline loops: CDR1 SQVTM, CDR2 ANQGSEA. V was cut by 6 bases and J by 4 bases, with 17 bases left in between. DNA of the CDR3: TGCAGCGTCAAGCTAGGGGGGAGCGCAGATACGCAGTATTTT. Amino acids: CSVKLGGSADTQYF.

This clonotype has ten or more counts. The genes are TRBV4-1 and TRBJ2-1, with 7 bases that match TRBD2. V was clipped by 3 bases and J by 6 bases; unmatched bases: 11. Germline V gene sequence: CDR1 MGHRA, CDR2 YSYEKL. The CDR3 has 16 amino acids. CDR3 in DNA: TGCGCCAGCAGCCATACGAGCGGGGCCCTAGGCAATGAGCAGTTCTTC. It specifies CASSHTSGALGNEQFF.

Only a few counts were recorded for this clonotype. The gene calls are TRBV18 and TRBJ2-7; the match to TRBD2 covers 7 bases. From germline, CDR1 is KGHSH and CDR2 LQKENI. This CDR3 is 14 amino acids long. J was trimmed by 3 bases and V by 3 bases; bases with no gene match: 5. The CDR3 reads CASSPSGLIYEQYF. For the CDR3, the DNA is TGTGCCAGCTCACCTAGCGGGCTAATCTACGAGCAGTACTTC.

V usage is TRBV10-3 and J usage is TRBJ1-5; D remains ambiguous. CDR3 length equals 15 residues. V shed 7 bases and J shed 0 bases, with 13 bases lying between them. Germline V gives CDR1 ENHRY, CDR2 SYGVKD. As DNA, the CDR3 is TGTGCCATCAAAGAGGGCCCGTATAGCAATCAGCCCCAGCATTTT. It specifies CAIKEGPYSNQPQHF.

The rearrangement joins TRBV5-1 to TRBJ2-7; 10 bases fit TRBD2. V lost 4 bases and J lost 0; bases outside the gene matches: 13. Germline assignment: CDR1 SGHRS and CDR2 YFSETQ. The CDR3 runs to 18 residues. The CDR3 DNA sequence: TGCGCCAGCAGCCAACCGATGACTAGCGGGCCCAGCTCCTACGAGCAGTACTTC. It encodes CASSQPMTSGPSSYEQYF.

J is TRBJ2-2 and V is TRBV11-2; a possible D gene is TRBD2 (5 bases). V was cut by 3 bases and J by 4 bases, with 15 bases left in between. CDR1 and CDR2 from the germline V gene are SGHAT and FQNNGV. This CDR3 has 16 residues. CDR3 region: CASSFDPLSGTGELFF. Here the CDR3 DNA reads TGTGCCAGCAGCTTTGATCCCCTCAGCGGCACCGGGGAGCTGTTTTTT.

This clonotype was detected many times. V usage is TRBV5-1 and J usage is TRBJ2-5; TRBD2 might be the D (6 bases). Trimming took off 1 base at V and 1 base at J, with 11 bases between the two ends. CDR3 length: 15 amino acids. Per germline, CDR1 SGHRS and CDR2 YFSETQ. DNA for the CDR3: TGCGCCAGCAGCTTGATCGGGACTCTCCAAGAGACCCAGTACTTC. It yields the protein CASSLIGTLQETQYF.

The V gene is TRBV20-1, the J gene TRBJ2-1, with 8 positions matching TRBD2. The CDR3 consists of 18 residues. Per germline, CDR1 DFQATT and CDR2 SNEGSKA (reference sequence). V trimming: 6 bases; J trimming: 0 bases; junction bases outside the gene matches: 16. This chain's CDR3 is CSAPSGTSTPSSYNEQFF. CDR3 DNA: TGCAGTGCCCCCTCCGGGACTAGTACCCCGAGCTCCTACAATGAGCAGTTCTTC.

Concerning this clonotype itself: The CDR3 does not close with the conserved phenylalanine or tryptophan, likely indicating a read error. This rearrangement joins TRBV28 to TRBJ2-5; TRBD2 matches 9 bases. This CDR3 comprises 14 residues. With 5 bases clipped from V and 5 bases from J, the junction kept 6 bases outside the gene matches. CDR1 is MDHEN, CDR2 SYDVKM, per germline. CDR3 protein: CASSLPGTSETQYS. The CDR3 nucleotides read TGTGCCAGCAGTCTACCCGGGACTAGCGAGACCCAGTACTCC.

This clonotype was observed a handful of times. The V call is TRBV6-1, the J call TRBJ2-7; the D is unclear. Germline V gene sequence: CDR1 MNHNS, CDR2 SASEGT. Trimming left V 5 bases short and J 0 bases short, with 11 bases between. There are 14 residues in the CDR3. The CDR3 sequence: CASSHREYSYEQYF. As DNA, the CDR3 is TGTGCCAGCAGTCATAGGGAATACTCCTACGAGCAGTACTTC.

The chain has TRBV7-8 and TRBJ2-6, with D uncertain. Germline values: CDR1 SGHVS, CDR2 FQNEAQ. Trimming cost V 4 bases and J 3 bases, with 10 bases left between them. The CDR3 runs to 15 residues. The CDR3 nucleotides read TGTGCCAGCAGCTCACGACTGAGTGGGGCCAACGTCCTGACTTTC. The encoded protein is CASSSRLSGANVLTF.

This clonotype appeared a few times. The chain recombines TRBV3-1 with TRBJ2-7; D perhaps matches TRBD2 (6 bases). Germline V gene data show CDR1 as LGHDT and CDR2 as YNNKEL (reference sequence). The CDR3 is 15 residues long. The V end lost 4 bases, the J end lost 6 bases, and 19 bases lay between the germline ends. This CDR3 reads CASSRIGTPGFEQYF. In nucleotides, the CDR3 is TGTGCCAGCAGCCGAATCGGGACTCCCGGATTCGAGCAGTACTTC.

This clonotype has only a few counts. The CDR3 is CASSLGLAGMTDTQYF. For the CDR3, the DNA is TGCGCCAGCAGCTTGGGATTAGCGGGTATGACAGATACGCAGTATTTT. V usage is TRBV5-1 and J usage is TRBJ2-3, with 7 nucleotides matching TRBD2. Germline V gene lookup returns CDR1 SGHRS and CDR2 YFSETQ. This CDR3 has 16 amino acids. V dropped 0 bases and J dropped 3; count of bases not matched to a gene: 7.

V gene TRBV5-1 combines with J gene TRBJ2-7; 8 nucleotides line up with TRBD2. The CDR3 loop spans 16 amino acids. Germline values: CDR1 SGHRS, CDR2 YFSETQ. With 0 bases clipped from V and 7 bases from J, the junction kept 12 bases outside the gene matches. The CDR3 here is CASSLALAGGAGEQYF. As DNA, the CDR3 is TGCGCCAGCAGCTTGGCCCTCGCGGGAGGAGCCGGAGAGCAGTACTTC.

A few counts support this clonotype. The CDR3 spells CASSLEARRAVDTQYF. The CDR3 DNA is TGCGCCAGCAGCTTGGAGGCTAGGAGGGCTGTGGATACGCAGTATTTT. The V call is TRBV5-1, the J call TRBJ2-3; maybe TRBD2 (6 bases). This CDR3 comprises 16 residues. Trimming took off 0 bases at V and 6 bases at J, with 17 bases between the two ends. Germline V gene sequence: CDR1 SGHRS, CDR2 YFSETQ.

This clonotype was counted many times. This chain connects TRBV29-1 to TRBJ2-7; 10 nucleotides match TRBD1. CDR3 size: 15 residues. The germline V gene has CDR1 SQVTM and CDR2 ANQGSEA. V shed 0 bases, J shed 3 bases, and the junction held 5 bases outside the gene matches. The CDR3 region is CSVEDRDRGYYEQYF. CDR3 coding DNA: TGCAGCGTTGAAGATCGGGACAGGGGTTACTACGAGCAGTACTTC.

This clonotype has a count of ten or more. The chain combines TRBV12-3 or TRBV12-4 with TRBJ1-2, with 9 bases lining up with TRBD1. There are 13 residues in the CDR3. Trimming cost V 0 bases and J 14 bases; bases outside gene matches: 7. CDR3 region: CASSLARGQGKTF. The CDR3, as DNA: TGTGCCAGCAGTTTAGCTCGAGGACAGGGGAAGACCTTC.